Many counts were recorded for the clone carrying this T cell receptor beta chain. TCR beta CDR3 region amplification was performed from RNA transcripts. HTBI primers were used for first-round RT-PCR of the TCR CDR3. Each CDR3 protein is one row after TCRdb ran MiXCR on the multiplex PCR reads. Among hundreds of thousands of distinct CDR3 sequences listed, approximately 15% were seen once. This record comes from a study of T cells in Graves' hyperthyroidism and ophthalmopathy. Study background: Prior to any treatment, at the point of initial diagnosis, peripheral blood was collected.

Hyperthyroidism in the patients, aged 18 to 65, was newly diagnosed and under 2 months in duration. V shed 5 bases, J shed 7 bases, and the junction held 8 bases outside the gene matches. The length of the CDR3 is 14 residues. From germline, CDR1 is MNHNS and CDR2 SASEGT. This chain connects TRBV6-1 to TRBJ1-2, with 9 bases aligning to TRBD1. The sample consisted of blood. The sequence came from a woman under 40 with Graves' hyperthyroidism that later progressed to Graves' ophthalmopathy. The CDR3, as DNA: TGTGCCAGCAGTTTGACAGGGGGTGGCAGTGGCTACACCTTC. Translation gives CASSLTGGGSGYTF.